This T cell receptor (beta chain) was retrieved from a study of T cells after yellow fever vaccination (dated 2019 in TCRdb). As for the study more broadly: The SMART-Seq v4 Ultra Low Input RNA kit was used to prepare libraries from fractions with low cell numbers. To track T-cell clones before and after primary and booster YFV17D yellow fever vaccination, bulk TCR alpha and beta repertoires were sequenced longitudinally. Two healthy male donors made up the cohort, one aged 18 to 29 years and the other aged 30 to 40 years. Blood samples were taken at several timepoints before and after primary and secondary immunization, and bulk PBMC replicates and cell subsets were isolated.

What the treatment or condition label conveys for this sample: live attenuated yellow fever vaccine strain. A standard Ficoll-Paque protocol was used to isolate PBMCs from peripheral blood. Dynabeads CD4 and CD8 positive selection kits were used to isolate the CD4 and CD8 T-cell fractions. TriZol was used to extract RNA from bulk PBMCs, CD4 and CD8 fractions, and dextramer-positive and dextramer-negative fractions. Sequencing relied on an Illumina NovaSeq 6000. TCR cDNA was made using 5'RACE template switching, a step that added a universal primer site and unique molecular identifiers. Priming of cDNA synthesis was performed from both the TCR alpha and TCR beta constant segments. Libraries were amplified in two PCR steps, with sample barcodes and sequencing adapters added in the second step. Sequencing of libraries was performed on Illumina HiSeq 2500 (2x100 bp) or NovaSeq (2x150 bp). The original pipeline was this. Reads were demultiplexed and collapsed into UMI consensus sequences with MIGEC, and V(D)J alignment was performed with MiXCR. Clonotypes responding to the vaccine were identified with edgeR on replicate PBMC samples, with the criteria of FDR below 0.01 and a log2 fold change above 5 up to day 15. Each bulk clonotype received a CD4 or CD8 identity based on whether the sequenced CD4 or CD8 repertoire contained that clonotype at higher abundance. The public reads were run again by TCRdb, first through fastp at Q25 and then through MiXCR, and only productive beta chains were kept. Rows merge per CDR3 protein into single entries with the most common DNA and genes. TCRdb, rather than the study authors, made the V and J calls. For this sample the table gives 200,000 to 250,000 distinct CDR3 sequences, of which under 3.5% were detected only once. The biggest ten clones account for around 3.2% of the sample.

Trimming takes 4 bases off V and 4 bases off J; junction bases not matched to a gene: 13. The CDR1 and CDR2 encoded by the germline V gene are SGDLS and YYNGEE. The CDR3, cysteine through phenylalanine, is 16 amino acids long. Only the CDR3 portion is preserved as DNA: 48 bases, with reading frame beginning at the first base. Study-wide conclusions, independent of this receptor: After the booster, most of the clones that had expanded following primary vaccination were detected again (roughly 96% of CD4 and around 90% of CD8), which suggests that memory was broadly maintained. Because the study included only a couple of donors, the extent to which the findings can be generalized is limited. A small share of clonotypes occurred in both CD4 and CD8 compartments, likely arising from convergent recombination. Because abundant contaminating clonotypes from the bulk population could be contained in FACS-sorted repertoires, computational filtering was required. The secondary T-cell response was weaker than the primary response but faster, peaking on day 5 instead of day 15.

The table lists this clonotype with many counts. The antigen it binds to is not known. Per-base quality was not reported, and no clone a single base away is much larger than it. The clonotype originates from a man aged 18 to 30 who received the YFV17D yellow fever vaccine. The chain couples TRBV9 to TRBJ1-2; a stretch of 7 junction bases matches TRBD1. This specimen was CD4+ T cells sorted from PBMCs, taken 10 days after the yellow fever booster vaccination. The CDR3 protein sequence reads: CASSRDFSTGPYGYTF. The DNA sequence is TGTGCCAGCAGCCGAGACTTTTCGACAGGGCCCTATGGCTACACCTTC.